The T cell receptor beta chain under discussion was sequenced for a study of T cell responses to AZD1222 COVID-19 vaccine. Findings and caveats of the study: Only 5 or 6 individuals given AZD1222 were seropositive at baseline.

This clone has only one observation. Its antigen remains unidentified. Sequencing was performed with immunoSEQ multiplex PCR; in TCRdb, only in-frame clones are kept and a portion is missing. There are 100,000 or so clones in the sample; 89% occur only once, and about 40% lies in the top ten. V lost 2 bases, J lost 0 bases, and 5 bases lay in between. Per the germline V gene, CDR1 is MNHEY and CDR2 is SVGEGT. The CDR3 covers 14 residues. The chain employs TRBV6-2 or TRBV6-3 and TRBJ1-5; no clear D. This TCR came from an adult who received the AZD1222 COVID-19 vaccine. Sequences were derived from peripheral blood, sampled 28 days after the second AZD1222 dose. This CDR3 reads CASSYTDSNQPQHF. The CDR3 nucleotides are TGTGCCAGCAGTTACACAGATAGCAATCAGCCCCAGCATTTT.